This T cell receptor beta chain is from a study of cytomegalovirus exposure and HLA in healthy donors. Study in general: Researchers previously reported finding roughly 120 million unique TCR beta sequences from 150 million to 200 million T cells.

This PCR relied on a set of 60 Vbeta primers and 13 Jbeta primers. The table came from immunoSEQ multiplex PCR; TCRdb's copy has only in-frame clones and leaves some out. Seen here are some 140,000 clones, roughly 70% observed once, and the top ten hold about 3.4%. General study points: 150 or so TCR beta chains were listed as cytomegalovirus-associated. About 87% or about 30% of the time was how often most TCR beta V segments were productive, according to an earlier analysis. The analysis excluded some indistinguishable V segments, including TRBV6-2 and TRBV6-3.

V dropped 5 bases and J dropped 3; count of bases not matched to a gene: 4. CDR1 is SGHVS, CDR2 FNYEAQ, per germline. CDR3 length equals 15 residues. This clone has more than one count but fewer than ten. Its antigen is currently unknown. Sequenced sample: PBMCs. The sequence derives from a man aged 35 to 55 in good health and CMV-seronegative. The chain joins TRBV7-6 to TRBJ2-6, with 7 bases aligning to TRBD2. CDR3: CASSPWEGGANVLTF. CDR3 bases: TGTGCCAGCAGCCCCTGGGAGGGTGGGGCCAACGTCCTGACTTTC.